This T cell receptor (beta chain) stems from a study of blood T cell repertoires in COVID-19. Study context: The United States, Italy and Spain provided the acute and convalescent COVID-19 samples.

Original processing methods: Reference gene primer amplification yielded estimated nucleated cell counts. Data came from immunoSEQ multiplex PCR; TCRdb stores just in-frame clones and leaves some out. V, J and clone size reflect that table, while D and trimming were determined from the DNA. Counted here are 450,000 or so clones, approximately 90% occurring once; the ten biggest clones make up 0.8% to 0.9%. The origin of this receptor is a man aged 18-30 years with COVID-19, enrolled during active disease. What was sequenced was peripheral blood.

Here the CDR3 DNA reads TGTGCCAGCAGCTCCCAGGGTTGGCAAGAGACCCAGTACTTC. Its translation: CASSSQGWQETQYF. The chain couples TRBV7-9 to TRBJ2-5; D possibly corresponds to TRBD1 (5 bases). This CDR3 region has 14 residues. V was cut by 4 bases and J by 2 bases, with 11 bases left in between. Germline lookup yields CDR1 SEHNR and CDR2 FQNEAQ (reference sequence).